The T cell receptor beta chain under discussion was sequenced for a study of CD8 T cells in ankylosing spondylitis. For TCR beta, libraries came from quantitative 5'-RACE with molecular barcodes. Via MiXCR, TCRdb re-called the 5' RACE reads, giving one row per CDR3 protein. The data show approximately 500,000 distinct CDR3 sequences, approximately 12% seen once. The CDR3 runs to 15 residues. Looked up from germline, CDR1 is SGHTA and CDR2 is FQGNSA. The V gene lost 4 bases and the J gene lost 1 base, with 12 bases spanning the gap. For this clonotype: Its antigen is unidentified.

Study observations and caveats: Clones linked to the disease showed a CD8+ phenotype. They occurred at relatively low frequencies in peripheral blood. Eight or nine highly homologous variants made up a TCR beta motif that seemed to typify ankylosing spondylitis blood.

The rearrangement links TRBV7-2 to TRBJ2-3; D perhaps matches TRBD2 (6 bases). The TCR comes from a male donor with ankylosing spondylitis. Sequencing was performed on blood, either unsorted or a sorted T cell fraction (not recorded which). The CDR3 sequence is CASSSRDSRTDTQYF. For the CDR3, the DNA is TGTGCCAGCAGCTCTCGGGACTCGCGCACAGATACGCAGTATTTT.